The TCR beta chain described here comes from a study of technical replicates of blood from a few donors. Assay used: immunoSEQ multiplex PCR; TCRdb lists only in-frame clones, some missing. The sample records 55,000 to 75,000 clones, about 95% being singletons. This sequence was found in a human donor in good health. Some clones in this sample may be carry-over from other donors' samples. What was sequenced was PBMCs.

DNA of the CDR3: TGTGCCAGCAGCCCGCAAGGGACAAGCCGACTAGCGGGAGGCTACGAGCAGTACTTC. Its protein product is CASSPQGTSRLAGGYEQYF. The chain combines TRBV4-2 with TRBJ2-7; 13 positions agree with TRBD2. CDR1 is LGHNA and CDR2 is YNFKEQ in the germline V gene. The CDR3 length is 19 residues. The junction had 15 bases not matched to a gene; V was cut back by 4 bases and J by 3 bases.